The clone carrying this TCR beta chain was found once. Under the authors' procedure: Estimation of nucleated cell counts relied on the amplification of reference gene primers. Measured with immunoSEQ multiplex PCR; TCRdb has only the in-frame clones, and not every one. V, J and clone size derive from that table, while D and trimming were established from the DNA sequence. Of approximately 69,000 clones listed, about 90% are singletons. This sample was taken from a study of blood T cell repertoires in COVID-19. Looking at the study overall: COVID-19 samples collected from the United States, Italy and Spain covered acute and convalescent phases. PBMCs, B-cell-depleted T cells, or T cells provided the cDNA or gDNA that made up the material.

The sequencing sample was made of peripheral blood. The clonotype was recovered from a human donor in a cohort sampled during active COVID-19.

This chain's CDR3 is CASGTGGGFWEKLFF. The CDR3 DNA reads as TGTGCCAGCGGGACAGGGGGCGGCTTTTGGGAAAAACTGTTTTTT. The rearrangement links TRBV2 to TRBJ1-4, with TRBD1 matching over 12 bases. V lost 8 bases and J lost 8; bases outside the gene matches: 9. The germline V gene encodes CDR1 SNHLY and CDR2 FYNNEI. This CDR3 is 15 amino acids long.